This TCR beta chain was identified during a study of blood T cell repertoires in COVID-19. This table comes from immunoSEQ multiplex PCR, and its TCRdb copy is limited to in-frame clones, with some not included. The sample has around 180,000 clones, about 91% seen once; the top ten hold approximately 4%. The CDR3 sequence is 16 residues long. The germline gives CDR1 SGHKS, CDR2 YYEKEE (reference sequence). The V and J ends lost 4 bases and 6 bases, in that order; junction bases with no gene match: 12. The chain links TRBV5-5 to TRBJ2-7, with 11 positions matching TRBD2. This clonotype was sampled from a woman aged 25 to 39 with acute or convalescent COVID-19. Specimen: peripheral blood. The CDR3 loop reads CASSREWVAGGREQYF. Here the CDR3 DNA reads TGTGCCAGCAGCCGTGAGTGGGTAGCGGGAGGGCGCGAGCAGTACTTC. Complete variable domain (other parts from reference TRBV5-5 and TRBJ2-7): DAGVTQSPTHLIKTRGQQVTLRCSPISGHKSVSWYQQVLGQGPQFIFQYYEKEERGRGNFPDRFSARQFPNYSSELNVNALLLGDSALYLCASSREWVAGGREQYFGPGTRLTVT.